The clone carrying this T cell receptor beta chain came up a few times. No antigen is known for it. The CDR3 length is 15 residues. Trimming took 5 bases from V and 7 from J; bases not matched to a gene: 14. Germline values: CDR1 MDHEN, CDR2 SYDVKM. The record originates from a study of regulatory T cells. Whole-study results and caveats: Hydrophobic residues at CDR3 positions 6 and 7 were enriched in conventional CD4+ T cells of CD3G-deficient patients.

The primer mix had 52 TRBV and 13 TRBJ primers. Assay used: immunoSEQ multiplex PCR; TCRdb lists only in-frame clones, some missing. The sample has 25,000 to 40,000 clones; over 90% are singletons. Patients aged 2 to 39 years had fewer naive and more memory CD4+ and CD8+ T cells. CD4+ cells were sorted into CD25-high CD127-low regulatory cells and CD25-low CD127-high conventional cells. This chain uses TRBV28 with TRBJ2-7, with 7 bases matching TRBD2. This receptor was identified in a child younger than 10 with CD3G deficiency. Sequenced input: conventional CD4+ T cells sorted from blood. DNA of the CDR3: TGTGCCAGCAGTCCGCTGGGTTGGGAGGGCGGGGAGCAGTACTTC. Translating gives CASSPLGWEGGEQYF.